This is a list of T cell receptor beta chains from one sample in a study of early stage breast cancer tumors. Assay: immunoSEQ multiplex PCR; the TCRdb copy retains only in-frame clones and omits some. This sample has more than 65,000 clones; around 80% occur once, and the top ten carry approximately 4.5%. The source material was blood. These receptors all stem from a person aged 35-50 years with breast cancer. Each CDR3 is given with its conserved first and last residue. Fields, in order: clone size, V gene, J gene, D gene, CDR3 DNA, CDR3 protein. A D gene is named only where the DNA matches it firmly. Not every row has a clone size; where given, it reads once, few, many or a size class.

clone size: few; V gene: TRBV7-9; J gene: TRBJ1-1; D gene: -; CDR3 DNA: TGTGCCAGCAGCTTGGATGCTTTCTTT; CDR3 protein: CASSLDAFF
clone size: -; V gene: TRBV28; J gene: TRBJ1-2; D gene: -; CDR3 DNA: TGTGCCAGCAGTTTCGGCAGGCAAGATGGCTACACCTTC; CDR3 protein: CASSFGRQDGYTF
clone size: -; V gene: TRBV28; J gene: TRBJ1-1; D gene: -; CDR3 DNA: TGTGCCAGCAGTTTAATGGGGCCGAACACTGAAGCTTTCTTT; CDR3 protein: CASSLMGPNTEAFF
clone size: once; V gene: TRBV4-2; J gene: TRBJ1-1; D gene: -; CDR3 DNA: TGTGCCAGCAGCCAAGTTACAGGGAACACTGAAGCTTTCTTT; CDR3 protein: CASSQVTGNTEAFF
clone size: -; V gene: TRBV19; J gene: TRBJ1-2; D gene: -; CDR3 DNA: TGTGCCAGTAGTTCCCGACTCTATGGCTACACCTTC; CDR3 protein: CASSSRLYGYTF
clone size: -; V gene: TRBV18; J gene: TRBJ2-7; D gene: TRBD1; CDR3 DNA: TGTGCCAGCTCATACGGGACAGGGGGCACCTACGAGCAGTACTTC; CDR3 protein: CASSYGTGGTYEQYF
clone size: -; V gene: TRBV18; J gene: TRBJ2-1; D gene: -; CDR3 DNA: TGTGCCAGCTCACCTAAGGATGAGCAGTTCTTC; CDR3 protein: CASSPKDEQFF
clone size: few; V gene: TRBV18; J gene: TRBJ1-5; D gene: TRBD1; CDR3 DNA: TGTGCCAGCTCCCAGGACAGGGGGGATACTAGCAATCAGCCCCAGCATTTT; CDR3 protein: CASSQDRGDTSNQPQHF
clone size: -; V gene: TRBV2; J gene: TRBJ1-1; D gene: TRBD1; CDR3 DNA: TGTGCCAGCAGCCCGGGACAGGGGCGTTACACTGAAGCTTTCTTT; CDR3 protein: CASSPGQGRYTEAFF
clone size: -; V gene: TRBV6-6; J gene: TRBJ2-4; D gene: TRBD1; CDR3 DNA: TGTGCCAGCAACCCGACAGGGTCCCTTCAGTACTTC; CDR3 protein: CASNPTGSLQYF
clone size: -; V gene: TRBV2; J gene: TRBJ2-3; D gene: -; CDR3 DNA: TGTGCCAGCAGTGCGGACACTAGGGCTTCGCAGTATTTT; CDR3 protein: CASSADTRASQYF
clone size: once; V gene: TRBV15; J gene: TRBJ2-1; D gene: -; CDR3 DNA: TGTGCCACCAGCAGAGGACGGGAATACAATGAGCAGTTCTTC; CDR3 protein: CATSRGREYNEQFF
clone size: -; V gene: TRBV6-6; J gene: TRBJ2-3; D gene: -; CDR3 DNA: TGTGCCAGCGCTTTAGGAGGGCCCACAGATACGCAGTATTTT; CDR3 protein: CASALGGPTDTQYF
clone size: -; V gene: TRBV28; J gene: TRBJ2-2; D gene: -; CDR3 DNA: TGTGCCAGCAGTACTGCCCCTTACAGGTTAGGGGACCCCACCGGGGAGCTGTTTTTT; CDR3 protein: CASSTAPYRLGDPTGELFF
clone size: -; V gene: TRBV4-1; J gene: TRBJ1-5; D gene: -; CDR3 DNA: TGCGCCAGCAGCCGATCGGGGTTAGGCAATCAGCCCCAGCATTTT; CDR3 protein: CASSRSGLGNQPQHF
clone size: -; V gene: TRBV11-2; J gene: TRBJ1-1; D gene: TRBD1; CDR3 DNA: TGTGCCAGCAGTCGTGGGACAGTTGGCACTGAAGCTTTCTTT; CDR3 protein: CASSRGTVGTEAFF
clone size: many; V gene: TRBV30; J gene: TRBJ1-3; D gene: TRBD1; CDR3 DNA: TGTGCCTGGAAGGGACAGGCGATCTCTGGAAACACCATATATTTT; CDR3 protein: CAWKGQAISGNTIYF
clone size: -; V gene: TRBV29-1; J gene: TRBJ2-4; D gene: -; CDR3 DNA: TGCAGGGAGGAAGGGATGTCCAAAAACATTCAGTACTTC; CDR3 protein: CREEGMSKNIQYF
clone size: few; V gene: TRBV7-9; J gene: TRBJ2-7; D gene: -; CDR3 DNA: TGTGCCAGCAGCTTGACCTCCTACGAGCAGTACTTC; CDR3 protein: CASSLTSYEQYF
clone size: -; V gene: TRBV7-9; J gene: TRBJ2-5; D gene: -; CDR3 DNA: TGTGCCAGCAGCTTGCCCTCTAGGGCAGAGACCCAGTACTTC; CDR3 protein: CASSLPSRAETQYF
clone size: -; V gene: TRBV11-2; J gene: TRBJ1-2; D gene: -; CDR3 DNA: TGTGCCAGCAGCTTAGATCTTAATCTAAACTATGGCTACACCTTC; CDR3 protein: CASSLDLNLNYGYTF
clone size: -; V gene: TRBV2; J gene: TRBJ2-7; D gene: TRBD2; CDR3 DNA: TGTGCCAGCACCAGACTAGCGCCGTACGAGCAGTACTTC; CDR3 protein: CASTRLAPYEQYF
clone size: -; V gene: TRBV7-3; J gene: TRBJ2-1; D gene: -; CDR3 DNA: TGTGCCAGCAGCCCCCGAGGGGGCGGGAGAGGCAATGAGCAGTTCTTC; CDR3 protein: CASSPRGGGRGNEQFF
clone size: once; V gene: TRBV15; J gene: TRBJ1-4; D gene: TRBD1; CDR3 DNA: TGTGCCACCAGCAGACAACGACAGGGCCCTAATGAAAAACTGTTTTTT; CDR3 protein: CATSRQRQGPNEKLFF
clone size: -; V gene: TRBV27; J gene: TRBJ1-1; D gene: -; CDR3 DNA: TGTGCCAGCAGGGGGGGGACCACTGAAGCTTTCTTT; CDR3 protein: CASRGGTTEAFF
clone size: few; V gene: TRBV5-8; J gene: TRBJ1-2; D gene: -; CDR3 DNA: TGTGCCAGCAGGTCCCCGGGGGCCTATGGCTACACCTTC; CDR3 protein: CASRSPGAYGYTF
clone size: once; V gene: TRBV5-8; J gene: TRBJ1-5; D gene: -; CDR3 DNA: TGTGCCAGCAGCTTCGAAGGTGCGGCGTGGGGCGGGAATCAGCCCCAGCATTTT; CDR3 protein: CASSFEGAAWGGNQPQHF
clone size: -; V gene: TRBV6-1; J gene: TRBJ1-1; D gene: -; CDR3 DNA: TGTGCCAGCAGTGAAATGGGCGGCAACACTGAAGCTTTCTTT; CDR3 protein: CASSEMGGNTEAFF
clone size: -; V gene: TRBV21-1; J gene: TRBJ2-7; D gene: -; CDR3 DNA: TGTGCCAGCAGCAAAGGCCCCGGCGGAGGCTTCTCCTACGAGCAGTACTTC; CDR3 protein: CASSKGPGGGFSYEQYF
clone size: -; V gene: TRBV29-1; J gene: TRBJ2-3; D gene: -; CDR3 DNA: TGCAGCGTTGAAGATCTTACTGGGAGCACAGATACGCAGTATTTT; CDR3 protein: CSVEDLTGSTDTQYF
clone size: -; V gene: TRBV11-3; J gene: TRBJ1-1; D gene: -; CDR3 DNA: TGTGCCAGCAGCTTAGGAGACGGCGAAGCTTTCTTT; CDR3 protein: CASSLGDGEAFF
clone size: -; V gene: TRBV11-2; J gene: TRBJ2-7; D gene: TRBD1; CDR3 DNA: TGTGCCAGCAGCTTAGCATTCCCCGGGACAGGGCGGTCCGAGCAGTACTTC; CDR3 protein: CASSLAFPGTGRSEQYF
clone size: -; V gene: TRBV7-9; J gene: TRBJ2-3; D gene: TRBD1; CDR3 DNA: TGTGCCAGCAGCGTAAAAGGGGGCGCGTCGCAGTATTTT; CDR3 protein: CASSVKGGASQYF
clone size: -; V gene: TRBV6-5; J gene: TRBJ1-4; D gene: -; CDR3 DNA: TGTGCCAGCCGCAACCGGGGTGAGACTAATGAAAAACTGTTTTTT; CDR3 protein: CASRNRGETNEKLFF
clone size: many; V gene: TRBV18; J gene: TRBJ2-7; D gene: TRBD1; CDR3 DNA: TGTGCCAGCTCACCAGTAGCAGGACAGGGCGAGCAGTACTTC; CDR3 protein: CASSPVAGQGEQYF
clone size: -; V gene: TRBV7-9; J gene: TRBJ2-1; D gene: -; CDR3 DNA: TGTGCCAGCAGCTTCCTAATCGGTGAGCAGTTCTTC; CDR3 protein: CASSFLIGEQFF
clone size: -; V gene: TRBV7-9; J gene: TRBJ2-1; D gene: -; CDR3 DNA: TGTGCCAGCAGCGGTAGAGTCGTCTACAATGAGCAGTTCTTC; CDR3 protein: CASSGRVVYNEQFF
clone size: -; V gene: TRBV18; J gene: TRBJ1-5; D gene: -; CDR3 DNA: TGTGCCAGCTCACCACCGGGGACACACAATCAGCCCCAGCATTTT; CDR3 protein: CASSPPGTHNQPQHF
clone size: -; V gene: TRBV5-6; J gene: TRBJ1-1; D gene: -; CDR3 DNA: TGTGCCAGCAGCTTGGGGGGGTACGACACTGAAGCTTTCTTT; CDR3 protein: CASSLGGYDTEAFF
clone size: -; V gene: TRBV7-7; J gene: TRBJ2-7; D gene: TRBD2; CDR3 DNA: TGTGCTAGCAGCCCGCAAGGACTAGCGGGAAACGAGCAGTACTTC; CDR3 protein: CASSPQGLAGNEQYF
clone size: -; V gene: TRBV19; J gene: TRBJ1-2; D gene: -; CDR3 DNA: TGTGCCAGTAGGGCCTTAGGCGGACGGACCTATGGCTACACCTTC; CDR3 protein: CASRALGGRTYGYTF